The present TCR beta chain was sequenced within a study of T cell repertoires in cytomegalovirus infection. Across the study: Recently identified HLA-C-restricted and well-studied HLA-B-restricted CMV epitopes were used. Public TCR beta signatures provided an indication of both CMV infection and a matching HLA type.

Germline-derived CDR1 and CDR2 are MNHNS and SASEGT. The CDR3 has 15 amino acids. Trimming took 4 bases from V and 4 from J, leaving 13 bases between them. Findings and limits, study-wide: Dominating the ex vivo response were HLA-C-restricted CMV-specific TCR beta clonotypes.

MiXCR was run by TCRdb on the reads, yielding one entry per CDR3 protein. The sample includes fewer than 350,000 distinct CDR3 sequences, under 35% seen only once; the top ten take about 19%. Note on this clonotype: Antigen specificity is unknown.

Specimen: cultured PBMCs, collected from culture after CMV antigen stimulation. The chain recombines TRBV6-1 with TRBJ2-2; D might be TRBD1 or TRBD2, each matching 5 bases. The clonotype originates from a human donor in good health (CMV status not recorded). Some clones in this sample may be carry-over from other donors' samples. CDR3 sequence reads: CASSGPQRGTGELFF. The CDR3 DNA follows: TGTGCCAGCAGTGGCCCACAGAGGGGCACCGGGGAGCTGTTTTTT.